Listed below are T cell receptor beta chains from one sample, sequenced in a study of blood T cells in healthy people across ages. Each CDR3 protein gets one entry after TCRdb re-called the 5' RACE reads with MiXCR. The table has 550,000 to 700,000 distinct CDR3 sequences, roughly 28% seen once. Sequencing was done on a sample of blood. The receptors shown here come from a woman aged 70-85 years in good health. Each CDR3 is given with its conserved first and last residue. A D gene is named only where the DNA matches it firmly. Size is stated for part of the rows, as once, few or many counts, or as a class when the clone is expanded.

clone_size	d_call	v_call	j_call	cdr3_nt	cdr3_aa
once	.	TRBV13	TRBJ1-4	TGTGCCAGCAGCCTACACGACAGCTCAAGAAGTGAAAAACTGTTTTTT	CASSLHDSSRSEKLFF
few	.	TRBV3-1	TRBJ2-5	TGTGCCAGCAGCCAAGAGAGAAAGGTCAAAGAGACCCAGTACTTC	CASSQERKVKETQYF
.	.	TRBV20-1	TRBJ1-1	TGCAGTGCAATGACTTGGGGTGAAGCTTTCTTT	CSAMTWGEAFF
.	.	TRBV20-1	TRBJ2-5	TGCAGTGCTAGATCCCCAGGGGGGGAGACCCAGTACTTC	CSARSPGGETQYF
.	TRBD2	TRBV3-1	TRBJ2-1	TGTGCCAGCAGCCAACGACTAGCGGTGGCGCAGTTCTTC	CASSQRLAVAQFF
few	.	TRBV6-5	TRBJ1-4	TGTGCCAGCAGTTCCAACCGCCTCCCTAATGAAAAACTGTTTTTT	CASSSNRLPNEKLFF
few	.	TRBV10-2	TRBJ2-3	TGCGCCAGCAGTGAGCACAGATTAAGCACAGATACGCAGTATTTT	CASSEHRLSTDTQYF
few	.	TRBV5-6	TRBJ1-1	TGTGCCAGCAGCCTCTATATGGCACTTTTAAACACTGAAGCTTTCTTT	CASSLYMALLNTEAFF
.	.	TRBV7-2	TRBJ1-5	TGTGCCAGCAGCTTAGGCCCCTCCGGAAGCAATCAGCCCCAGCATTTT	CASSLGPSGSNQPQHF
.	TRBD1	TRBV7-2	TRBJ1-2	TGTGCCAGCAGCTCGGACCGGGACAGTCTCTCCTATGGCTACACCTTC	CASSSDRDSLSYGYTF